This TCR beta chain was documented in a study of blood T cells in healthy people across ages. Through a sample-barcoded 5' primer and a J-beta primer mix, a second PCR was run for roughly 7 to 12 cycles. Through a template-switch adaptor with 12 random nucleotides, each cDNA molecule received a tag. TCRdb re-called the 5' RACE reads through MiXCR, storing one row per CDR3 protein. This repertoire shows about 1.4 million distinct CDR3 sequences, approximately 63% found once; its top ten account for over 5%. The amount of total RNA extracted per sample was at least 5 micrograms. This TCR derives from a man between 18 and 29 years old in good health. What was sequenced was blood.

In nucleotides, the CDR3 is TGTGCCAGCAGCCAAGGGACTAGGCTTCCAAATGAGCAGTTCTTC. Amino acids: CASSQGTRLPNEQFF. The chain has TRBV3-1 and TRBJ2-1; the match to TRBD2 covers 7 bases. V was clipped by 1 base and J by 7 bases; unmatched bases: 7. This CDR3 is 15 amino acids long. CDR1 LGHDT and CDR2 YNNKEL come from the germline V gene (reference sequence).